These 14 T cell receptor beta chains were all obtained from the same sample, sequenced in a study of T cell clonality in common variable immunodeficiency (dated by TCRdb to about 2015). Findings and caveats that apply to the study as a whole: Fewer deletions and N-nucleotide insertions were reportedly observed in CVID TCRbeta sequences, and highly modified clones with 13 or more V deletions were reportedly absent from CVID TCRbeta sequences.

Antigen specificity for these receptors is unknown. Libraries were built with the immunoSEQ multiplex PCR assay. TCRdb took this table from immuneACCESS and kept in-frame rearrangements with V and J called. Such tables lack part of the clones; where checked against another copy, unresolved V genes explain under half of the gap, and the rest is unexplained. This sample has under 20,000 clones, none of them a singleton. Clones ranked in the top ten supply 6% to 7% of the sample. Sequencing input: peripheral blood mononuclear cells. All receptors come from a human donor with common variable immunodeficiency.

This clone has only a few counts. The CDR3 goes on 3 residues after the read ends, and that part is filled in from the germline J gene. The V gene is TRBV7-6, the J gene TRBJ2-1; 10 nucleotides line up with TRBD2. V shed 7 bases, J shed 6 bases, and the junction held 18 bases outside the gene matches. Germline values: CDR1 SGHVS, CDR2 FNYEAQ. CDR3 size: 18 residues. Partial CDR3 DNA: TGTGCCAGCAAGCAGTCTAGCGGGAGCCTTACGGGACTCAATGAG. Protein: CASKQSSGSLTGLNE. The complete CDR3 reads CASKQSSGSLTGLNEQFF.

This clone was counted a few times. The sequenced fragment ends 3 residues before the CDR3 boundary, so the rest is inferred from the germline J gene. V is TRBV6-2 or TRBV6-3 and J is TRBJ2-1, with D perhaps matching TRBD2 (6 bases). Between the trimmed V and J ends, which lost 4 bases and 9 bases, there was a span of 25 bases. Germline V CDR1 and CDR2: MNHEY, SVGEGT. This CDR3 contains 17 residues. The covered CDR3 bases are TGTGCCAGCAGTTCGTTCATGGGACTGGACGGTGTGGGTGAG. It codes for CASSSFMGLDGVGE. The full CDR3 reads CASSSFMGLDGVGEQFF.

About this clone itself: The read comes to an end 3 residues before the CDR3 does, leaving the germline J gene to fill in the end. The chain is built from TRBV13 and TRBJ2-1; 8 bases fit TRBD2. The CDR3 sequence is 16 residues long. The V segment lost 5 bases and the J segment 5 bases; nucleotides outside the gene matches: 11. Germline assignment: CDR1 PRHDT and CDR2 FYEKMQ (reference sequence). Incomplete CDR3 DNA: TGTGCCAGCAGCACCCCCGCTAGCGGGCCCGACAATGAG. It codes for CASSTPASGPDNE. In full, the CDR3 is CASSTPASGPDNEQFF. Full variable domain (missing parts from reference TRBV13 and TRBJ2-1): AAGVIQSPRHLIKEKRETATLKCYPIPRHDTVYWYQQGPGQDPQFLISFYEKMQSDKGSIPDRFSAQQFSDYHSELNMSSLELGDSALYFCASSTPASGPDNEQFFGPGTRLTVL.

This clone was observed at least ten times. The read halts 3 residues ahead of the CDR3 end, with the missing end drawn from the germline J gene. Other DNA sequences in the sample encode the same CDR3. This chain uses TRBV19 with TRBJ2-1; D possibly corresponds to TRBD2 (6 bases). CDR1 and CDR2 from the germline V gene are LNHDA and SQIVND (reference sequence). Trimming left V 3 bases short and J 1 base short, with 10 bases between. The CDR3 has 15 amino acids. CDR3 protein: CASSIGRGSYNEQFF. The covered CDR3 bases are TGTGCCAGTAGTATTGGTCGGGGGTCCTACAATGAG.

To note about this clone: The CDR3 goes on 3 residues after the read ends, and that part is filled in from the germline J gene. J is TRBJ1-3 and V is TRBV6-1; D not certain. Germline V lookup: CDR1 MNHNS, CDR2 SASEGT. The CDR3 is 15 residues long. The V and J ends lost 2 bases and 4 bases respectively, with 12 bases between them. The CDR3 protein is CASSEQDFSGNTIYF. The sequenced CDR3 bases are TGTGCCAGCAGTGAACAGGATTTTTCCGGAAACACC.

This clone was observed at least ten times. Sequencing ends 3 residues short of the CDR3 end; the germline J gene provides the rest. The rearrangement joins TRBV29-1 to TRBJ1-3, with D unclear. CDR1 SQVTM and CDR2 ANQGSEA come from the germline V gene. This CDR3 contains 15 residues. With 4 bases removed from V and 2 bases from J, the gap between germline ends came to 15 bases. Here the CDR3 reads CSVAGLDSPGNTIYF. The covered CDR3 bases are TGCAGCGTTGCTGGTTTGGACTCTCCTGGAAACACC.

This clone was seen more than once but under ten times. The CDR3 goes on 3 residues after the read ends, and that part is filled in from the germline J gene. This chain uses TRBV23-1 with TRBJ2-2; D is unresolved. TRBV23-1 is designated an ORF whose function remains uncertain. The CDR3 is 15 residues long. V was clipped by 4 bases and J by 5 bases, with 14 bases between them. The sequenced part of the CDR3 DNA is TGCGCCAGCAGTCCATGGGCCCTGTGGACCGGGGAG. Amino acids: CASSPWALWTGE. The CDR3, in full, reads CASSPWALWTGELFF.

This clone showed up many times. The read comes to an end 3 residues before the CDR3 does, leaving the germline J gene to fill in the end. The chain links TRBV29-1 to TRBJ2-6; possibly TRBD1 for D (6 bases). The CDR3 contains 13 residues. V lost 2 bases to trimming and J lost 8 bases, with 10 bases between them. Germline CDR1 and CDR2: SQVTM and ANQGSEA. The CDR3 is CSVETGLTNVLTF. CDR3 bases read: TGCAGCGTTGAAACAGGGTTGACCAACGTC.

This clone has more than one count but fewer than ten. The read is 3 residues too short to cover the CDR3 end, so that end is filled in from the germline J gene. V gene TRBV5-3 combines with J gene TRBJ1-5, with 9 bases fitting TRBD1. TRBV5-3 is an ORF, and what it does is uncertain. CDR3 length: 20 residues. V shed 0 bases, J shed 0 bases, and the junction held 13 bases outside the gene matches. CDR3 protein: CARSLVQEGTGTLSNQPQHF. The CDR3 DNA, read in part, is TGTGCCAGAAGCTTGGTCCAAGAGGGGACAGGGACTCTTAGCAATCAGCCC.

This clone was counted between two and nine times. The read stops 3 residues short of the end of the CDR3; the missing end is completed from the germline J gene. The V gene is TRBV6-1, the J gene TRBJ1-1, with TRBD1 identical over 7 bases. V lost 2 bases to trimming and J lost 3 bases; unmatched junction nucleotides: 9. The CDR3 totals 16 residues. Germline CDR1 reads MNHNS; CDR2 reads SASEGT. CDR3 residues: CASSELTGRRYTEAFF. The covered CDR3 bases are TGTGCCAGCAGTGAATTGACAGGGCGGAGGTACACTGAA.

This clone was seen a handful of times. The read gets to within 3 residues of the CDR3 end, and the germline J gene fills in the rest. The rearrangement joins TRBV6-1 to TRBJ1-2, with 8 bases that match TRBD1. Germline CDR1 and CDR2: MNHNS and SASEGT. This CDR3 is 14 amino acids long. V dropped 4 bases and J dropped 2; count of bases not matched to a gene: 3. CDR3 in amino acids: CASSAGQANYGYTF. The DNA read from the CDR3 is TGTGCCAGCAGTGCGGGACAGGCAAACTATGGC.

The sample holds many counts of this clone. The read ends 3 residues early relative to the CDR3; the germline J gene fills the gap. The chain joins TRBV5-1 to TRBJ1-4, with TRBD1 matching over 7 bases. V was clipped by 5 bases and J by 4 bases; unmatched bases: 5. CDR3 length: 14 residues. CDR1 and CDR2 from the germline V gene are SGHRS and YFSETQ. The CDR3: CASSRGTDNEKLFF. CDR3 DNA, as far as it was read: TGCGCCAGCAGTCGCGGGACAGATAATGAAAAA.

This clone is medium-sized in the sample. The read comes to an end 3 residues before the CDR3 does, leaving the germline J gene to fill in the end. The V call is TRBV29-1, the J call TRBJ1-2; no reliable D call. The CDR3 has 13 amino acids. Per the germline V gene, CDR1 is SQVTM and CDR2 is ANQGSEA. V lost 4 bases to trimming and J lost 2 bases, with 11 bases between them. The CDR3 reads CSVGPSLNYGYTF. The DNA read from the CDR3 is TGCAGCGTTGGGCCCAGTCTCAACTATGGC.

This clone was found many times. CDR3 in amino acids: CASRLQGMNTEAFF. Partial CDR3 DNA: TGTGCCAGCAGGTTACAGGGAATGAACACTGAA. This rearrangement joins TRBV7-3 to TRBJ1-1, with a tentative D call TRBD1 (6 bases). The read gets to within 3 residues of the CDR3 end, and the germline J gene fills in the rest. The CDR3 extends over 14 amino acids. V lost 6 bases and J 0 bases, leaving 11 bases between the germline ends. CDR1 SGHTA and CDR2 FQGTGA come from the germline V gene.